This TCR beta chain was documented in a study of early T cells in non-severe SARS-CoV-2 infection. Study details: Chains stayed unpaired after sequencing of bulk RNA from unsorted whole blood.

Individual cDNA molecules were tagged with unique molecular identifiers. TCRdb independently ran MiXCR on the 5' RACE reads; one entry per CDR3 protein. Of some 98,000 distinct CDR3 sequences listed, 16% are singletons. V gave up 6 bases and J gave up 7 bases, with 24 bases separating them. The CDR3 consists of 16 residues. The source of this sequence is an adult who was a healthcare worker with PCR-confirmed SARS-CoV-2 infection or an uninfected control (not recorded which). The gene calls are TRBV12-3 or TRBV12-4 and TRBJ1-1; D uncertain. Material: whole blood. CDR3 protein: CASRPPGPDLSGEAFF. CDR3 DNA: TGTGCCAGCAGGCCACCGGGCCCCGATTTAAGTGGTGAAGCTTTCTTT.